This entry concerns a single T cell receptor beta chain. Its matching antigen is unknown. There are 13 residues in the CDR3. Germline CDR1 SGHTA, CDR2 FQGTGA. V dropped 7 bases and J dropped 2 bases, with 12 bases sitting between them. Using its own MiXCR run on the reads, TCRdb lists one record per CDR3 protein. Here the sample spans around 450,000 distinct CDR3 sequences, roughly 31% being singletons. This entry belongs to a study of T cell repertoires in cytomegalovirus infection. General study findings and limits: CMV-specific TCR beta clonotypes restricted by HLA-C were the ones dominating the ex vivo response.

This receptor was obtained from a human donor in good health (CMV status not recorded). Some clones in this sample may be carry-over from other donors' samples. Sequenced: PBMCs. The gene calls are TRBV7-3 and TRBJ2-7; D remains ambiguous. CDR3 residues: CASTPVSTYEQYF. DNA of the CDR3: TGTGCCAGCACCCCAGTTTCAACCTACGAGCAGTACTTC.